This T cell receptor (beta chain) was captured by sequencing in a study of T-cell memory formation after mild COVID-19. This clonotype was seen more than once but under ten times. Using its own MiXCR run on the 5' RACE reads, TCRdb lists one record per CDR3 protein. The repertoire consists of approximately 570,000 distinct CDR3 sequences, with about 20% occurring once and the leading ten covering around 12%. The J segment lost 4 bases and the V segment lost 0 bases, leaving 2 bases of the junction unmatched. CDR1 and CDR2 (germline): SGDLS, YYNGEE. The CDR3 covers 14 residues. This chain joins TRBV9 and TRBJ1-1; 8 nucleotides align to TRBD1. Sample: PBMCs or a T cell subset sorted from them (not recorded which). This clonotype was obtained from an adult woman who had mild COVID-19 (a few samples of this study predate the infection). Cell type and time point are not known. CDR3 protein: CASSVEQGGTEAFF. The CDR3 DNA reads TGTGCCAGCAGCGTAGAACAGGGGGGCACTGAAGCTTTCTTT. Variable domain in full (rest from reference TRBV9 and TRBJ1-1): DSGVTQTPKHLITATGQRVTLRCSPRSGDLSVYWYQQSLDQGLQFLIQYYNGEERAKGNILERFSAQQFPDLHSELNLSSLELGDSALYFCASSVEQGGTEAFFGQGTRLTVV.